This passage covers 27 T cell receptor beta chains from one sample sequenced in a study of CD8 T cells in ankylosing spondylitis. Antigens for these TCRs are unknown. TCRdb analysed the 5' RACE reads with MiXCR anew, one entry per CDR3 protein. The sample consists of 750,000 to 850,000 distinct CDR3 sequences, roughly 10% of them appearing once. Points from the study as a whole: A motif in TCR beta, a set of roughly eight highly homologous variants, appeared characteristic of ankylosing spondylitis blood.

Input material: blood, either unsorted or a sorted T cell fraction (not recorded which). The receptors come from a male donor with ankylosing spondylitis.

The V and J genes are TRBV4-3 and TRBJ2-6, with a possible D match to TRBD2 (6 bases). This CDR3 is 19 amino acids long. Trimming cost V 2 bases and J 1 base, with 18 bases left between them. The V gene's germline CDR1 is LGHNA and CDR2 YSLEER. CDR3 sequence (DNA): TGCGCCAGCAGCCAATTAACGGGACTTTCTTATTCTGGGGCCAACGTCCTGACTTTC. Translated: CASSQLTGLSYSGANVLTF.

This clonotype was seen many times. J is TRBJ2-6 and V is TRBV20-1; D possibly corresponds to TRBD1 (6 bases). CDR1 DFQATT and CDR2 SNEGSKA come from the germline V gene (reference sequence). The CDR3 has 12 residues. The germline V and J ends were trimmed by 5 bases and 8 bases, with 10 bases remaining between them. Here the CDR3 reads CSAGQRTNVLTF. CDR3 DNA sequence: TGCAGTGCTGGACAGCGGACCAACGTCCTGACTTTC.

Ten or more counts support this clonotype. The chain joins TRBV4-3 to TRBJ2-3; maybe TRBD2 (5 bases). Trimming took off 3 bases at V and 7 bases at J, with 11 bases between the two ends. CDR1 is LGHNA and CDR2 is YSLEER in the germline V gene. The length of the CDR3 is 13 residues. The CDR3 DNA follows: TGCGCCAGCAGCCAGGATGACTACCATACGCAGTATTTT. It is translated as CASSQDDYHTQYF.

The chain employs TRBV10-3 and TRBJ1-1; TRBD1 aligns across 12 bases. The J segment lost 6 bases and the V segment lost 4 bases, leaving 6 bases of the junction unmatched. Germline V lookup: CDR1 ENHRY, CDR2 SYGVKD. The CDR3 is 15 residues long. The CDR3: CAISGLGQGAPEAFF. The CDR3 region has the DNA TGTGCCATCAGTGGATTGGGACAGGGGGCCCCTGAAGCTTTCTTT.

The chain couples TRBV5-1 to TRBJ2-1; TRBD2 matches at 7 bases. In germline, CDR1 is SGHRS, CDR2 YFSETQ. This CDR3 is built from 12 residues. After removal of 2 bases from V and 10 bases from J, the junction contained 3 bases not matched to a gene. CDR3 amino acids: CASSFAGDEQFF. The CDR3 DNA reads TGCGCCAGCAGCTTTGCGGGGGACGAGCAGTTCTTC.

This clonotype was seen many times. The rearrangement links TRBV18 to TRBJ2-5; D not resolved. The ends were cut back, 0 bases at V and 4 bases at J, with 12 bases in the middle. CDR1 is KGHSH, CDR2 LQKENI, per germline. This CDR3 comprises 15 residues. Written as DNA, the CDR3 is TGTGCCAGCTCACCACCTTCCGTCAAAGGAGAGACCCAGTACTTC. Its protein product is CASSPPSVKGETQYF.

This clonotype has only a few counts. The chain combines TRBV12-3 or TRBV12-4 with TRBJ2-1; D unclear. This CDR3 is built from 14 residues. With 3 bases removed from V and 5 bases from J, the gap between germline ends came to 11 bases. This CDR3 reads CASSFTGGDNEQFF. CDR3 DNA: TGTGCCAGCAGTTTCACCGGTGGGGACAATGAGCAGTTCTTC.

The chain uses TRBV12-3 or TRBV12-4 and TRBJ2-7; perhaps TRBD1 as D (5 bases). Trimming left V 7 bases short and J 2 bases short, with 15 bases between. The CDR3 sequence is 14 residues long. The CDR3 spells CASTKNRQPYEQYF. In nucleotides, the CDR3 is TGTGCCAGCACGAAGAACAGACAGCCCTACGAGCAGTACTTC.

V and J are TRBV18 and TRBJ1-6; TRBD1 might be the D (5 bases). This CDR3 region has 14 residues. Germline V gives CDR1 KGHSH, CDR2 LQKENI. V lost 6 bases and J lost 8, with 14 bases in between. The CDR3 spells CASSAGGIDSPLHF. The DNA for the CDR3 is TGTGCCAGCTCGGCCGGGGGAATCGATTCACCCCTCCACTTT.

This clonotype was observed a few times. The V call is TRBV6-1, the J call TRBJ1-1; possibly TRBD1 for D (6 bases). The CDR3 loop spans 14 amino acids. Trimming left V 6 bases short and J 4 bases short, with 15 bases between. Per the germline V gene, CDR1 is MNHNS and CDR2 is SASEGT. The CDR3 sequence is CASRSNREGTEAFF. CDR3 sequence (DNA): TGTGCCAGCAGATCCAACAGGGAGGGCACTGAAGCTTTCTTT.

At least ten counts were recorded for this clonotype. V and J are TRBV29-1 and TRBJ2-1, with 7 positions matching TRBD1. J was trimmed by 6 bases and V by 3 bases; bases with no gene match: 5. Germline V gene data show CDR1 as SQVTM and CDR2 as ANQGSEA. CDR3 length: 13 residues. The CDR3 DNA reads as TGCAGCGTTGACCGACAGGGCCTCAATGAGCAGTTCTTC. It codes for CSVDRQGLNEQFF.

This clonotype appeared a few times. V and J are TRBV20-1 and TRBJ2-3; no definite D call. Germline CDR1 is DFQATT and CDR2 is SNEGSKA (reference sequence). The CDR3 loop spans 11 amino acids. The ends were cut back, 5 bases at V and 2 bases at J, with 5 bases in the middle. The CDR3 loop reads CSALITDTQYF. The CDR3 coding sequence is TGCAGTGCTCTTATCACAGATACGCAGTATTTT.

CDR3 protein: CSATVPEDTQYF. The CDR3 nucleotides are TGCAGTGCTACCGTTCCCGAGGATACGCAGTATTTT. The V gene is TRBV20-1, the J gene TRBJ2-3; D remains unclear. The V end was cut by 4 bases, the J end by 6 bases, with 11 bases between. CDR1 is DFQATT, CDR2 SNEGSKA, per germline (reference sequence). This CDR3 comprises 12 residues.

The chain employs TRBV12-3 or TRBV12-4 and TRBJ2-2, with a weak D call TRBD2 (6 bases). V was cut by 6 bases and J by 8 bases, with 19 bases left in between. CDR3 size: 15 residues. CDR3 in DNA: TGTGCCAGCAGGCCTATACTAGCCGCCGGGGGGGAGCTGTTTTTT. Translated, it gives CASRPILAAGGELFF.

The chain uses TRBV7-9 and TRBJ2-3, with a tentative D call TRBD1 (5 bases). With 3 bases removed from V and 2 bases from J, the gap between germline ends came to 9 bases. Germline V gene lookup returns CDR1 SEHNR and CDR2 FQNEAQ (reference sequence). The CDR3 is 14 residues long. This CDR3 reads CASSFGQFTDTQYF. In nucleotides, the CDR3 is TGTGCCAGCAGCTTCGGACAATTCACAGATACGCAGTATTTT.

V and J are TRBV7-2 and TRBJ2-3; no firm D call. This CDR3 has 13 residues. The germline gives CDR1 SGHTA, CDR2 FQGNSA. Trimming removed 4 bases at V and 4 bases at J, with 9 bases between. CDR3 sequence reads: CASSSQVADTQYF. The CDR3 bases are TGTGCCAGCAGCTCCCAGGTCGCAGATACGCAGTATTTT.

This chain uses TRBV14 with TRBJ2-2; 11 bases are a match to TRBD2. The germline V gene encodes CDR1 SGHDN and CDR2 FVKESK. The CDR3 has 17 amino acids. The V gene end was trimmed by 4 bases and the J gene end by 5 bases; junction bases not matched to a gene: 9. CDR3 sequence: CASSRISGRAKTGELFF. Written as DNA, the CDR3 is TGTGCCAGCAGCCGAATTAGCGGGAGGGCCAAGACCGGGGAGCTGTTTTTT.

The chain carries TRBV5-1 and TRBJ2-3; D could derive from TRBD1 or TRBD2 (5 bases each). This CDR3 region has 16 residues. Germline CDR1 is SGHRS and CDR2 is YFSETQ. V lost 5 bases and J 0 bases, leaving 16 bases between the germline ends. Written as DNA, the CDR3 is TGCGCCAGCAGGGCCCCGGGACCGACTAGCACAGATACGCAGTATTTT. Translated: CASRAPGPTSTDTQYF.

This clonotype has a handful of counts. The chain couples TRBV9 to TRBJ2-1; 8 bases are a match to TRBD2. This CDR3 comprises 16 residues. Unmatched junction bases numbered 16, after V lost 7 bases and J lost 7 bases. Germline loops: CDR1 SGDLS, CDR2 YYNGEE. The CDR3 spells CASGGGQGGVKNEQFF. CDR3 nucleotide sequence: TGTGCCAGCGGCGGGGGGCAGGGTGGGGTAAAGAATGAGCAGTTCTTC.

This clonotype was detected only a few times. The chain carries TRBV10-3 and TRBJ1-1; D not certain. Trimming shortened V by 4 bases and J by 4 bases, and 7 bases separated the two germline ends. This CDR3 is built from 12 residues. Per germline, CDR1 ENHRY and CDR2 SYGVKD. The CDR3, as DNA: TGTGCCATCAGTGGCGCGGGCACTGAAGCTTTCTTT. Its translation: CAISGAGTEAFF.

The genes are TRBV7-2 and TRBJ2-7; possibly TRBD1 for D (6 bases). V lost 1 base to trimming and J lost 6 bases, with 16 bases between them. The CDR3 is made up of 15 amino acids. The germline gives CDR1 SGHTA, CDR2 FQGNSA. The CDR3 is CASSLVRDIALEQYF. The CDR3 DNA reads TGTGCCAGCAGCTTAGTCCGGGACATAGCCCTCGAGCAGTACTTC.

The DNA for the CDR3 is TGCGCCAGCAGCTTGACACCCCCTAGCACAGATACGCAGTATTTT. It codes for CASSLTPPSTDTQYF. The chain is built from TRBV5-1 and TRBJ2-3; D is unresolved. The germline V gene encodes CDR1 SGHRS and CDR2 YFSETQ. Trimming removed 1 base from V and 0 bases from J, with 9 bases in between. There are 15 residues in the CDR3.

This clonotype was seen many times. J is TRBJ1-2 and V is TRBV6-1, with D possibly matching TRBD1 (5 bases). CDR3 length: 13 residues. The V end lost 1 base, the J end lost 8 bases, and 11 bases lay between the germline ends. CDR1 is MNHNS and CDR2 is SASEGT in the germline V gene. CDR3 residues: CASSEGGGLGYTF. The CDR3 DNA is TGTGCCAGCAGTGAAGGTGGGGGTCTCGGCTACACCTTC.

At least ten counts were recorded for this clonotype. The J gene is TRBJ1-2, the V gene TRBV20-1; D is uncertain. Germline V gives CDR1 DFQATT, CDR2 SNEGSKA (reference sequence). Trimming removed 0 bases at V and 3 bases at J, with 14 bases between. This CDR3 region has 15 residues. DNA of the CDR3: TGCAGTGCTAGAGATCCGAACGTGGTGGACTATGGCTACACCTTC. Amino acid sequence: CSARDPNVVDYGYTF.

This clonotype was counted between two and nine times. The chain carries TRBV18 and TRBJ2-1; 10 nucleotides line up with TRBD2. V dropped 3 bases and J dropped 7; count of bases not matched to a gene: 18. Germline loops: CDR1 KGHSH, CDR2 LQKENI. The CDR3 loop spans 19 amino acids. The CDR3 DNA follows: TGTGCCAGCTCACCGGGCTTCGGAAGAGCGGGAGGGTATGTAAATGAGCAGTTCTTC. It is translated as CASSPGFGRAGGYVNEQFF.

The CDR3 bases are TGCAGTGCTAGATCAGCCCGGGAGACCCAGTACTTC. Translation: CSARSARETQYF. The gene calls are TRBV20-1 and TRBJ2-5; D is ambiguous. Trimming stripped 2 bases from V and 5 bases from J, with 9 bases between. This CDR3 comprises 12 residues. Germline V CDR1 and CDR2: DFQATT, SNEGSKA (reference sequence).

This clonotype was seen at least ten times. The rearrangement joins TRBV4-3 to TRBJ2-7; 7 bases line up with TRBD2. J lost 1 base, V lost 4 bases, and 10 bases had no gene match. The CDR3 totals 16 residues. Germline V gives CDR1 LGHNA, CDR2 YSLEER. The CDR3 here is CASSPTGGRGSYEQYF. The CDR3 nucleotides read TGCGCCAGCAGCCCCACAGGTGGGCGGGGGTCCTACGAGCAGTACTTC.